One and the same sample provided the 17 T cell receptor beta chains below, sequenced in a study of cytomegalovirus exposure and HLA in healthy donors. The primer mix had 60 Vbeta and 13 Jbeta primers. Repertoires were generated with immunoSEQ multiplex PCR, while TCRdb's copy carries only in-frame clones and drops some. This table has some 80,000 clones, 78% appearing once. Sequences were obtained from PBMCs. All receptors derive from a man aged 18 to 30 in good health and CMV-seropositive.

The chain uses TRBV10-3 and TRBJ1-2; TRBD1 aligns across 7 bases. There are 13 residues in the CDR3. Germline V lookup: CDR1 ENHRY, CDR2 SYGVKD. Unmatched junction bases numbered 3, after V lost 4 bases and J lost 4 bases. The CDR3 DNA sequence: TGTGCCATCAGTGGGGGGACAGCCTATGGCTACACCTTC. It yields the protein CAISGGTAYGYTF.

To note about this clone: One end of the junction fails to match germline, which may point to a read error. The CDR3 nucleotides are TGTGCTAGCAGCCCCGGGAGGTTCTACGAGCAGTACTTC. This translates into CASSPGRFYEQYF. This chain links TRBV7-7 with TRBJ2-7; 7 positions agree with TRBD2. Looked up from germline, CDR1 is SSHAT and CDR2 is FNYEAQ (reference sequence). This CDR3 has 13 residues.

V and J are TRBV29-1 and TRBJ2-3, with D perhaps TRBD2 (5 bases). CDR1 SQVTM and CDR2 ANQGSEA come from the germline V gene. The CDR3 runs 14 residues. Trimming took off 4 bases at V and 0 bases at J, with 11 bases between the two ends. The CDR3 nucleotides read TGCAGCGTTGTGGAGGTCCAAAGCACAGATACGCAGTATTTT. Protein sequence: CSVVEVQSTDTQYF.

V is TRBV6-1 and J is TRBJ1-2; tentatively, D is TRBD1 (5 bases). Germline assignment: CDR1 MNHNS and CDR2 SASEGT. This CDR3 has 15 residues. V was trimmed by 10 bases and J by 1 base, leaving 19 bases between them. The CDR3 reads CATSLTGFRNYGYTF. The DNA for the CDR3 is TGTGCCACCTCCCTTACAGGTTTTCGTAACTATGGCTACACCTTC.

This clone was recorded once. A read error may produce the germline difference seen at one junction end. The V gene is TRBV6-6, the J gene TRBJ2-7; 13 bases align to TRBD2. The CDR3 is 15 amino acids. Germline CDR1 and CDR2: MNHNY and SVGAGI (reference sequence). DNA of the CDR3: TGTGCCAGCAGGGGGGGACTAGCGGGATCTTACGAGCAGTATTTC. Protein: CASRGGLAGSYEQYF.

The chain combines TRBV6-5 with TRBJ2-3; 8 positions agree with TRBD1. With 4 bases clipped from V and 1 base from J, the junction kept 4 bases outside the gene matches. The CDR3 spans 15 residues. Germline-derived CDR1 and CDR2 are MNHEY and SVGAGI. CDR3 in amino acids: CASSFDRGGTDTQYF. CDR3 DNA: TGTGCCAGCAGTTTCGACAGGGGCGGCACAGATACGCAGTATTTT.

This clone has more than one count but fewer than ten. This rearrangement joins TRBV5-4 to TRBJ1-2; 7 bases fit TRBD1. The CDR3 extends over 13 amino acids. Trimming took 3 bases from V and 4 from J; bases not matched to a gene: 3. Looked up from germline, CDR1 is SGHNT and CDR2 is YYREEE (reference sequence). Here the CDR3 DNA reads TGTGCCAGCAGCTCTGGGACAGCCTATGGCTACACCTTC. It translates to CASSSGTAYGYTF.

The genes are TRBV5-1 and TRBJ1-2; TRBD1 aligns across 7 bases. Germline-derived CDR1 and CDR2 are SGHRS and YFSETQ. V shed 3 bases and J 4 bases; nucleotides not matched to a gene: 12. The CDR3 has 16 residues. Here the CDR3 reads CASSSGGDGTAYGYTF. The CDR3 nucleotides are TGCGCCAGCAGCTCCGGGGGCGACGGGACAGCCTATGGCTACACCTTC.

This clone was counted only a few times. The chain has TRBV29-1 and TRBJ2-1; 7 bases fit TRBD1. CDR3 length: 15 residues. J gave up 6 bases and V 6 bases, and 14 bases lay outside the gene matches. Germline CDR1 SQVTM, CDR2 ANQGSEA. DNA for the CDR3: TGCAGCGTCATCCTACAGGGGACAATTTTCAATGAGCAGTTCTTC. Translating gives CSVILQGTIFNEQFF.

The rearrangement joins TRBV27 to TRBJ1-1, with D unresolved. Trimming took 10 bases from V and 3 from J, leaving 9 bases between them. The CDR3 spans 11 residues. Germline V gives CDR1 MNHEY, CDR2 SMNVEV (reference sequence). The CDR3 region is CATQRDTEAFF. The CDR3, as DNA: TGTGCCACTCAGCGGGACACTGAAGCTTTCTTT.

This clone was recorded at least ten times. This chain connects TRBV2 to TRBJ1-5, with D uncertain. The CDR3 runs to 15 residues. Trimming removed 4 bases at V and 4 bases at J, with 14 bases between. Germline assignment: CDR1 SNHLY and CDR2 FYNNEI. The CDR3 DNA is TGTGCCAGCAGTGCGGACCGGGGTCCAAATCAGCCCCAGCATTTT. Translating it yields CASSADRGPNQPQHF.

The chain is built from TRBV6-4 and TRBJ1-1; D uncertain. This CDR3 contains 14 residues. Trimming left V 0 bases short and J 10 bases short, with 15 bases between. From germline, CDR1 is MRHNA and CDR2 SNTAGT. The CDR3 region is CASSDSPRGGVAFF. CDR3 sequence (DNA): TGTGCCAGCAGTGACTCGCCGCGGGGAGGCGTAGCTTTCTTT.

This clone was detected a few times. J is TRBJ1-1 and V is TRBV5-1, with TRBD1 matching over 8 bases. Germline CDR1 SGHRS, CDR2 YFSETQ. This CDR3 is built from 18 residues. J lost 1 base, V lost 4 bases, and 15 bases had no gene match. CDR3 coding DNA: TGCGCCAGCAGCAAAACCCCCACCACGACAGGGGCGAACACTGAAGCTTTCTTT. Translating it yields CASSKTPTTTGANTEAFF.

This chain links TRBV19 with TRBJ1-2, with D unclear. Germline V gene data show CDR1 as LNHDA and CDR2 as SQIVND (reference sequence). This CDR3 spans 13 amino acids. The ends were cut back, 5 bases at V and 5 bases at J, with 12 bases in the middle. CDR3 sequence: CASSASSGYGYTF. CDR3 coding DNA: TGTGCCAGTAGTGCCAGTTCGGGATATGGCTACACCTTC.

The V call is TRBV15, the J call TRBJ1-2, with D perhaps TRBD1 (5 bases). The CDR3 runs 13 residues. Trimming stripped 5 bases from V and 8 bases from J, with 15 bases between. From germline, CDR1 is LNHNV and CDR2 YYDKDF (reference sequence). The CDR3 DNA sequence: TGTGCCACCAGCGACCATCAGGGCAGCGGCTACACCTTC. Translated: CATSDHQGSGYTF.

The chain carries TRBV29-1 and TRBJ2-3, with 12 positions matching TRBD2. V was clipped by 6 bases and J by 1 base; unmatched bases: 2. This CDR3 contains 14 residues. Germline V CDR1 and CDR2: SQVTM, ANQGSEA. CDR3 nucleotides: TGCAGCGTAAGACTAGCGGGAGGCACAGATACGCAGTATTTT. Translated: CSVRLAGGTDTQYF.

The CDR3 DNA reads TGTGCCAGCAGCGAGGGGTCCCCGAACACCGGGGAGCTGTTTTTT. Residues: CASSEGSPNTGELFF. The rearrangement uses TRBV9 and TRBJ2-2, with D possibly matching TRBD1 (5 bases). Per the germline V gene, CDR1 is SGDLS and CDR2 is YYNGEE. CDR3 length: 15 amino acids. V gave up 3 bases and J gave up 0 bases, with 9 bases separating them.